The 28 T cell receptor beta chains below were found in one sample sequenced in a study of blood T cell repertoires in COVID-19. Produced via immunoSEQ multiplex PCR; TCRdb's table is partial and in-frame only. Of about 68,000 clones in the sample, 75% to 85% were seen once. Sequencing was carried out using peripheral blood. All receptors come from a man older than 75 with acute or convalescent COVID-19.

The chain recombines TRBV28 with TRBJ1-4; tentative D call: TRBD1 (5 bases). The ends were cut back, 4 bases at V and 3 bases at J, with 9 bases in the middle. The germline V gene has CDR1 MDHEN and CDR2 SYDVKM. The length of the CDR3 is 14 residues. The CDR3 sequence: CASSSQGPNEKLFF. For the CDR3, the DNA is TGTGCCAGCAGTTCTCAGGGTCCTAATGAAAAACTGTTTTTT.

This clone was seen at least ten times. CDR3: CASSLGRRDGTGDYGYTF. The CDR3 region has the DNA TGCGCCAGCAGCTTGGGCCGACGGGACGGGACAGGGGATTATGGCTACACCTTC. J is TRBJ1-2 and V is TRBV5-1, with TRBD1 matching over 10 bases. The germline gives CDR1 SGHRS, CDR2 YFSETQ. V trimming: 0 bases; J trimming: 5 bases; junction bases outside the gene matches: 13. The CDR3 covers 18 residues.

The rearrangement joins TRBV19 to TRBJ1-5, with D perhaps matching TRBD1 (5 bases). Germline CDR1 and CDR2: LNHDA and SQIVND (reference sequence). Trimming removed 6 bases from V and 3 bases from J, with 12 bases in between. This CDR3 spans 14 amino acids. CDR3 sequence reads: CASRGRQTNQPQHF. CDR3 sequence (DNA): TGTGCCAGTAGGGGAAGACAGACCAATCAGCCCCAGCATTTT.

The V and J genes are TRBV2 and TRBJ2-3; the D is unclear. V shed 2 bases and J shed 2 bases, with 5 bases lying between them. This CDR3 contains 13 residues. The germline V gene encodes CDR1 SNHLY and CDR2 FYNNEI. CDR3 sequence: CASSEWATDTQYF. The CDR3 DNA is TGTGCCAGCAGTGAATGGGCCACAGATACGCAGTATTTT.

The chain uses TRBV30 and TRBJ2-3; 9 bases are shared with TRBD2. The CDR3 totals 15 residues. Germline-derived CDR1 and CDR2 are GTSNPN and SVGIG (reference sequence). J lost 8 bases, V lost 2 bases, and 11 bases had no gene match. CDR3 in amino acids: CAWSHKGLAQSTQYF. In DNA, the CDR3 is TGTGCCTGGAGTCACAAGGGACTAGCACAGAGTACGCAGTATTTT.

The genes are TRBV28 and TRBJ2-6; a possible D gene is TRBD1 (6 bases). V gave up 8 bases and J gave up 4 bases, with 12 bases separating them. The V gene's germline CDR1 is MDHEN and CDR2 SYDVKM. This CDR3 is 14 amino acids long. The CDR3 coding sequence is TGTGCCAGCCGGGTGGGGGCAGGGGCCAACGTCCTGACTTTC. As protein: CASRVGAGANVLTF.

This chain links TRBV7-8 with TRBJ2-3, with a weak D call TRBD2 (5 bases). This CDR3 is 16 amino acids long. Germline-derived CDR1 and CDR2 are SGHVS and FQNEAQ. The V gene lost 1 base and the J gene lost 3 bases, with 14 bases spanning the gap. CDR3 amino acids: CASSLEYVGATDTQYF. The CDR3 DNA is TGTGCCAGCAGCTTAGAGTACGTGGGAGCAACAGATACGCAGTATTTT.

The chain uses TRBV2 and TRBJ1-4, with a possible D match to TRBD1 (6 bases). Germline V gene lookup returns CDR1 SNHLY and CDR2 FYNNEI. The CDR3 covers 15 residues. Deletions cut 6 bases from V and 2 bases from J, with 13 bases between. The CDR3 loop reads CASSEGGGTNEKLFF. The CDR3 nucleotides are TGTGCCAGCAGCGAGGGAGGGGGGACTAATGAAAAACTGTTTTTT.

This chain links TRBV5-1 with TRBJ2-2; D is unresolved. Germline CDR1 and CDR2: SGHRS and YFSETQ. This CDR3 spans 14 amino acids. V shed 3 bases and J shed 4 bases, with 10 bases lying between them. The CDR3 region has the DNA TGCGCCAGCAGCTACCTAGATTCCACCGGGGAGCTGTTTTTT. This encodes CASSYLDSTGELFF.

The chain is built from TRBV28 and TRBJ1-1; D remains unclear. V was clipped by 9 bases and J by 1 base, with 6 bases between them. This CDR3 contains 11 residues. Looked up from germline, CDR1 is MDHEN and CDR2 is SYDVKM. CDR3: CASGGNTEAFF. The CDR3 nucleotides read TGTGCCAGTGGAGGGAACACTGAAGCTTTCTTT. Using reference TRBV28 and TRBJ1-1 for the parts outside the CDR3, the full variable domain is DVKVTQSSRYLVKRTGEKVFLECVQDMDHENMFWYRQDPGLGLRLIYFSYDVKMKEKGDIPEGYSVSREKKERFSLILESASTNQTSMYLCASGGNTEAFFGQGTRLTVV.

The genes are TRBV19 and TRBJ1-1, with D unclear. CDR1 and CDR2 from the germline V gene are LNHDA and SQIVND (reference sequence). Trimming left V 6 bases short and J 0 bases short, with 14 bases between. This CDR3 spans 15 amino acids. CDR3 sequence reads: CASRSGFDMNTEAFF. The CDR3 bases are TGTGCCAGTAGAAGTGGGTTTGACATGAACACTGAAGCTTTCTTT. The full variable domain, rest sourced from reference TRBV19 and TRBJ1-1, is DGGITQSPKYLFRKEGQNVTLSCEQNLNHDAMYWYRQDPGQGLRLIYYSQIVNDFQKGDIAEGYSVSREKKESFPLTVTSAQKNPTAFYLCASRSGFDMNTEAFFGQGTRLTVV.

The chain combines TRBV12-3 or TRBV12-4 with TRBJ1-3; no firm D call. Trimming stripped 7 bases from V and 3 bases from J, with 10 bases between. The CDR3 is made up of 13 amino acids. CDR3 protein: CASTLNSGNTIYF. The CDR3 DNA reads as TGTGCCAGCACCCTCAACAGTGGAAACACCATATATTTT.

The chain uses TRBV18 and TRBJ2-1; D remains ambiguous. The V gene lost 3 bases and the J gene lost 0 bases, with 9 bases spanning the gap. From germline, CDR1 is KGHSH and CDR2 LQKENI. The CDR3 has 15 amino acids. CDR3 region: CASSPVVVSYNEQFF. The DNA of the CDR3 is TGTGCCAGCTCACCGGTAGTAGTCTCCTACAATGAGCAGTTCTTC.

The V call is TRBV18, the J call TRBJ1-1; 9 nucleotides agree with TRBD1. With 0 bases clipped from V and 0 bases from J, the junction kept 5 bases outside the gene matches. CDR1 is KGHSH and CDR2 is LQKENI in the germline V gene. The CDR3 sequence is 17 residues long. As DNA, the CDR3 is TGTGCCAGCTCACCACCGACAGGGGGAATAATGAACACTGAAGCTTTCTTT. Translating gives CASSPPTGGIMNTEAFF.

The V call is TRBV20-1, the J call TRBJ2-5; the match to TRBD1 covers 7 bases. Germline V gene data show CDR1 as DFQATT and CDR2 as SNEGSKA (reference sequence). The CDR3 spans 14 residues. The V segment lost 3 bases and the J segment 0 bases; nucleotides outside the gene matches: 4. CDR3 DNA: TGCAGTGCTAGTGGGGGACAGAACCAAGAGACCCAGTACTTC. This translates into CSASGGQNQETQYF.

The chain is built from TRBV5-1 and TRBJ2-7, with D hard to call. The germline V and J ends were trimmed by 2 bases and 6 bases, with 15 bases remaining between them. Per the germline V gene, CDR1 is SGHRS and CDR2 is YFSETQ. The CDR3 is 14 amino acids. CDR3 sequence reads: CASSLSLSEREQYF. CDR3 DNA sequence: TGCGCCAGCAGCTTATCCCTATCCGAACGCGAGCAGTACTTC.

CDR3 residues: CASSLVASTGELFF. The CDR3 region has the DNA TGTGCCAGCAGCTTAGTGGCAAGCACCGGGGAGCTGTTTTTT. This chain links TRBV7-9 with TRBJ2-2; no definite D call. V was trimmed by 1 base and J by 4 bases, leaving 7 bases between them. Germline V gene sequence: CDR1 SEHNR, CDR2 FQNEAQ (reference sequence). There are 14 residues in the CDR3.

The rearrangement links TRBV7-8 to TRBJ2-5; 7 bases agree with TRBD2. J lost 2 bases, V lost 4 bases, and 16 bases had no gene match. Germline V gene sequence: CDR1 SGHVS, CDR2 FQNEAQ. The CDR3 runs 18 residues. As DNA, the CDR3 is TGTGCCAGCAGCTCGACTAGCCTCCCTTTTCCGCCGCAAGAGACCCAGTACTTC. Protein product: CASSSTSLPFPPQETQYF.

This clone was recorded only once. The chain has TRBV9 and TRBJ2-3; D remains unclear. The ends were cut back, 1 base at V and 0 bases at J, with 9 bases in the middle. This CDR3 has 15 residues. Germline-derived CDR1 and CDR2 are SGDLS and YYNGEE. CDR3 DNA sequence: TGTGCCAGCAGCGTAAAAACTGCTAGCACAGATACGCAGTATTTT. It is translated as CASSVKTASTDTQYF.

This sequence joins TRBV19 and TRBJ1-5; D might be TRBD1 (5 bases). The V gene lost 6 bases and the J gene lost 0 bases, with 15 bases spanning the gap. CDR1 LNHDA and CDR2 SQIVND come from the germline V gene (reference sequence). This CDR3 region has 16 residues. CDR3 region: CASRPPSGGSNQPQHF. CDR3 DNA: TGTGCCAGTAGACCGCCGAGCGGGGGTAGCAATCAGCCCCAGCATTTT.

The rearrangement uses TRBV15 and TRBJ2-5, with 9 nucleotides matching TRBD2. In germline, CDR1 is LNHNV, CDR2 YYDKDF (reference sequence). The CDR3 totals 15 residues. With V trimmed by 1 base and J by 2 bases, 2 bases remained unmatched. The CDR3 here is CATSRGAGGQETQYF. The CDR3, as DNA: TGTGCCACCAGCAGAGGAGCGGGGGGTCAAGAGACCCAGTACTTC.

This clone was detected a few times. The rearrangement joins TRBV18 to TRBJ2-7; D is possibly TRBD1 (6 bases). In germline, CDR1 is KGHSH, CDR2 LQKENI. The V gene lost 6 bases and the J gene lost 0 bases, with 15 bases spanning the gap. The CDR3 loop spans 15 amino acids. This CDR3 is CASSPTDRSSYEQYF. Written as DNA, the CDR3 is TGTGCCAGCTCCCCTACCGACAGGTCCTCCTACGAGCAGTACTTC.

The V call is TRBV5-1, the J call TRBJ2-3; possibly TRBD1 for D (5 bases). Trimming removed 1 base at V and 5 bases at J, with 20 bases between. Germline loops: CDR1 SGHRS, CDR2 YFSETQ. CDR3 length equals 17 residues. CDR3 sequence: CASSLSRVGPLLDTQYF. DNA of the CDR3: TGCGCCAGCAGCTTGTCCAGGGTTGGTCCTTTACTAGATACGCAGTATTTT.

This chain connects TRBV24-1 to TRBJ2-5; 8 bases line up with TRBD2. The junction had 1 base not matched to a gene; V was cut back by 1 base and J by 4 bases. Germline V CDR1 and CDR2: KGHDR, SFDVKD. The CDR3 runs to 14 residues. Here the CDR3 reads CATSDFAGGETQYF. The CDR3 DNA reads as TGTGCCACCAGTGATTTCGCGGGGGGAGAGACCCAGTACTTC.

This clone has just a few counts. The V and J genes are TRBV7-9 and TRBJ2-7; 8 bases fit TRBD2. Germline lookup yields CDR1 SEHNR and CDR2 FQNEAQ (reference sequence). The CDR3 contains 13 residues. V shed 6 bases and J 7 bases; nucleotides not matched to a gene: 8. Here the CDR3 reads CASRGTSGGEQYF. The CDR3 DNA reads TGTGCCAGCAGGGGCACTAGCGGCGGGGAGCAGTACTTC. The full variable domain, its missing parts supplied by reference TRBV7-9 and TRBJ2-7, is DTGVSQNPRHKITKRGQNVTFRCDPISEHNRLYWYRQTLGQGPEFLTYFQNEAQLEKSRLLSDRFSAERPKGSFSTLEIQRTEQGDSAMYLCASRGTSGGEQYFGPGTRLTVT.

This chain links TRBV27 with TRBJ2-1; 15 nucleotides line up with TRBD2. The junction had 6 bases not matched to a gene; V was cut back by 3 bases and J by 9 bases. Germline-derived CDR1 and CDR2 are MNHEY and SMNVEV (reference sequence). The CDR3 is 16 residues long. CDR3 sequence: CASSFTGLAGGGEQFF. The CDR3 DNA sequence: TGTGCCAGCAGTTTCACCGGACTAGCGGGAGGGGGTGAGCAGTTCTTC.

The chain combines TRBV7-2 with TRBJ1-3; possibly TRBD1 for D (5 bases). Germline-derived CDR1 and CDR2 are SGHTA and FQGNSA. Trimming pared 1 base from V and 0 bases from J, leaving 7 bases between. The CDR3 sequence is 15 residues long. CDR3 DNA: TGTGCCAGCAGCTTAGGGGGCCACTCTGGAAACACCATATATTTT. Residues: CASSLGGHSGNTIYF.

The genes are TRBV7-3 and TRBJ2-3, with unresolved D. Germline V CDR1 and CDR2: SGHTA, FQGTGA. The V end was cut by 4 bases, the J end by 5 bases, with 7 bases between. This CDR3 spans 12 amino acids. The CDR3 DNA follows: TGTGCCAGCAGCTCCTATGGAGATACGCAGTATTTT. Encoded protein: CASSSYGDTQYF.